The T cell receptor beta chain described here comes from a study of blood T cell repertoires in COVID-19. Across the whole study: There were acute and convalescent COVID-19 samples, and they came from the United States, Italy and Spain.

Germline V lookup: CDR1 SGHTA, CDR2 FQGNSA. CDR3 length: 14 amino acids. The trim removed 3 bases at V and 5 bases at J, leaving 4 bases unmatched. TCRdb's copy holds only in-frame clones and misses some; the assay was immunoSEQ multiplex PCR. Here the sample spans 250,000 or so clones, roughly 88% being singletons. Sequenced input: peripheral blood. The J gene is TRBJ1-1, the V gene TRBV7-2; 9 bases match TRBD1. The clonotype originates from a woman aged 25 to 39 with active or convalescent COVID-19. As DNA, the CDR3 is TGTGCCAGCAGCTTCGGACAGGGGACAACTGAAGCTTTCTTT. Amino acid sequence: CASSFGQGTTEAFF.